This TCR beta chain is from a study of beta chain features in type 1 diabetes. Study at large: Across the samples, around 110,000,000 sorted cells were examined in total.

V lost 4 bases and J lost 2; bases outside the gene matches: 3. CDR1 is LGHNA, CDR2 YNFKEQ, per germline. The CDR3 has 15 amino acids. A few counts support this clone. What it binds is not known. The entirety of the isolated RNA underwent reverse transcription, so expressed TCRB transcripts were sequenced. TCRdb keeps only in-frame clones here, not all; method: immunoSEQ multiplex PCR. The table shows some 350,000 clones, with 8.5% to 10% occurring only once. Study conclusions and caveats: Type 1 diabetes patients showed a moderate but significant shortening of TCRB CDR3s in all four CD4+ subsets. In the patient group, naive, central memory and Treg TCRB repertoires seemed more alike than in the healthy donor group.

The genes are TRBV4-2 and TRBJ2-5; 11 bases agree with TRBD2. Material for sequencing was central memory CD4+ T cells from blood. The origin of this receptor is a man aged 30 to 45 with type 1 diabetes. The CDR3: CASSPIAGGQETQYF. The CDR3 coding sequence is TGTGCCAGCAGCCCGATAGCGGGAGGGCAAGAGACCCAGTACTTC.